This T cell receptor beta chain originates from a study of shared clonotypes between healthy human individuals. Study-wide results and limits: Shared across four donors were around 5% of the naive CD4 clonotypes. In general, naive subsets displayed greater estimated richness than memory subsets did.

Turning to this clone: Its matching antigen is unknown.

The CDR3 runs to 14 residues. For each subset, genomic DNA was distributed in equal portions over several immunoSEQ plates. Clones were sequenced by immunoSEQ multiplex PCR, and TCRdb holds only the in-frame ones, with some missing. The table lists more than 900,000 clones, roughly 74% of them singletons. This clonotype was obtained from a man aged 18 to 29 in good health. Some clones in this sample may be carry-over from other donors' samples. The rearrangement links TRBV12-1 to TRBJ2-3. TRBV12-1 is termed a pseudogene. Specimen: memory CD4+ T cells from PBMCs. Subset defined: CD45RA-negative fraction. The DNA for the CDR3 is TGTGCCAGCTCTCGCGACCCAGCCACAGATACGCAGTATTTT. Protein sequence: CASSRDPATDTQYF.